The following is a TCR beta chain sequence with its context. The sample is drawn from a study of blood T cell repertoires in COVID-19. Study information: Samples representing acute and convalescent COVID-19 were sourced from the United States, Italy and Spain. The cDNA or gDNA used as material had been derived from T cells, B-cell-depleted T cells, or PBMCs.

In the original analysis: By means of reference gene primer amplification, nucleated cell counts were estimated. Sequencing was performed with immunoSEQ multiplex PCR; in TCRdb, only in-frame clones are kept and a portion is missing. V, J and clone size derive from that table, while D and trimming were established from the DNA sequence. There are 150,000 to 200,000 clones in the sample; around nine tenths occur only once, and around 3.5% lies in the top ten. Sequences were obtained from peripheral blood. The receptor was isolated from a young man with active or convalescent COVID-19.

The CDR3 sequence: CSVEKQGGLFF. The CDR3 DNA reads as TGCAGCGTGGAAAAACAGGGTGGGCTGTTTTTT. This chain links TRBV29-1 with TRBJ1-4; weak D call: TRBD1 (6 bases). CDR3 length: 11 amino acids. The germline CDR1 and CDR2 sequences are SQVTM and ANQGSEA. Trimming took off 6 bases at V and 14 bases at J, with 16 bases between the two ends.